What follows is one T cell receptor beta chain and its context. Trimming left V 2 bases short and J 0 bases short, with 7 bases between. Germline V CDR1 and CDR2: SEHNR, FQNEAQ (reference sequence). The CDR3 spans 14 residues. TCRdb keeps only in-frame clones here, not all; method: immunoSEQ multiplex PCR. The sample records about 100,000 clones, approximately 95% being singletons. The entry originates in a study of OX40 agonist ivuxolimab in advanced cancers. The sequencing here drew on CD4+ or CD8+ T cells sorted from blood, taken in a trial of the OX40 agonist ivuxolimab. This chain connects TRBV7-9 to TRBJ1-1; D is unresolved. This clonotype was obtained from an adult with an advanced solid tumor such as melanoma, head and neck, liver or kidney cancer. CDR3 in DNA: TGTGCCAGCAGCTTACGCCAGGTGAACACTGAAGCTTTCTTT. This translates into CASSLRQVNTEAFF.